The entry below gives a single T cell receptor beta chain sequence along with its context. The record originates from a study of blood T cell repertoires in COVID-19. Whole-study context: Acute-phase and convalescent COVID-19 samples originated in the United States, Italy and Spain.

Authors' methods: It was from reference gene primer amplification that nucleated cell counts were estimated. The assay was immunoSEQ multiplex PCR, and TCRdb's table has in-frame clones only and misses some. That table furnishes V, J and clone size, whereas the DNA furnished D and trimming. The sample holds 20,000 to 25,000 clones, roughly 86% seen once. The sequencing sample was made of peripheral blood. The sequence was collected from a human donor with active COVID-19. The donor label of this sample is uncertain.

The CDR3 bases are TGTGCCAGCAGTTACGGGACTAGCAGTGCGGATACGCAGTATTTT. Protein sequence: CASSYGTSSADTQYF. The chain uses TRBV6-2 or TRBV6-3 and TRBJ2-3, with 9 bases matching TRBD2. Per germline, CDR1 MNHEY and CDR2 SVGEGT. V was pared by 2 bases and J by 6 bases, with 6 bases of the junction left unmatched. The CDR3 has 15 amino acids.